Below are 22 T cell receptor beta chains sequenced from a single sample in a study of cytomegalovirus exposure and HLA in healthy donors. The primer mix had 60 Vbeta and 13 Jbeta primers. Only in-frame clones appear in the TCRdb table, and some are missing; sequencing was by immunoSEQ multiplex PCR. Here the sample spans roughly 160,000 clones, approximately 79% being singletons. The sequenced sample consisted of PBMCs. The receptors originated from a man between 40 and 49 years old in good health and CMV-seronegative.

This chain links TRBV7-9 with TRBJ2-3; 7 bases line up with TRBD1. CDR1 is SEHNR, CDR2 FQNEAQ, per germline (reference sequence). The CDR3 contains 13 residues. The junction had 3 bases not matched to a gene; V was cut back by 8 bases and J by 1 base. CDR3 DNA sequence: TGTGCCAGCGGACAGGACCGCACAGATACGCAGTATTTT. Its translation is CASGQDRTDTQYF. The whole variable domain, filled in from reference TRBV7-9 and TRBJ2-3, reads DTGVSQNPRHKITKRGQNVTFRCDPISEHNRLYWYRQTLGQGPEFLTYFQNEAQLEKSRLLSDRFSAERPKGSFSTLEIQRTEQGDSAMYLCASGQDRTDTQYFGPGTRLTVL.

V usage is TRBV30 and J usage is TRBJ2-7, with 9 bases that match TRBD1. This CDR3 spans 14 amino acids. Germline CDR1 is GTSNPN and CDR2 is SVGIG (reference sequence). The V and J ends lost 4 bases and 2 bases, in that order; junction bases with no gene match: 6. The CDR3 protein is CAWKQGAQTYEQYF. The CDR3 region has the DNA TGTGCCTGGAAACAGGGGGCGCAAACCTACGAGCAGTACTTC.

CDR3 bases: TGTGCCAGCAGCGGCAGGGCGGAGACCCAGTACTTC. Translating it yields CASSGRAETQYF. The chain joins TRBV6-5 to TRBJ2-5, with D tentatively TRBD1 (5 bases). Per germline, CDR1 MNHEY and CDR2 SVGAGI. The CDR3 consists of 12 residues. The V end was cut by 6 bases, the J end by 5 bases, with 10 bases between.

The chain links TRBV5-4 to TRBJ2-3, with 8 nucleotides matching TRBD1. CDR1 is SGHNT, CDR2 YYREEE, per germline (reference sequence). This CDR3 spans 13 amino acids. V gave up 4 bases and J gave up 12 bases; unmatched junction bases: 10. CDR3 sequence reads: CASSDGQGGLQYF. As DNA, the CDR3 is TGTGCCAGCAGCGACGGACAGGGCGGGTTACAGTATTTT.

This chain joins TRBV2 and TRBJ2-7, with D possibly matching TRBD1 (7 bases). This CDR3 comprises 16 residues. Germline values: CDR1 SNHLY, CDR2 FYNNEI. With 3 bases removed from V and 3 bases from J, the gap between germline ends came to 18 bases. The CDR3 region has the DNA TGTGCCAGCAGTGAGATGGGACAGTGGAGGGGCTACGAGCAGTACTTC. Encoded protein: CASSEMGQWRGYEQYF.

The chain links TRBV6-1 to TRBJ1-4; 9 bases are a match to TRBD1. This CDR3 region has 14 residues. Trimming took 6 bases from V and 7 from J; bases not matched to a gene: 6. The germline CDR1 and CDR2 sequences are MNHNS and SASEGT. CDR3 loop: CASRADRGVEKLFF. CDR3 bases: TGTGCCAGCAGAGCGGACAGGGGTGTTGAAAAACTGTTTTTT.

The chain couples TRBV5-6 to TRBJ2-4; no reliable D call. The germline V and J ends were trimmed by 2 bases and 0 bases, with 12 bases remaining between them. The germline V gene has CDR1 SGHDT and CDR2 YYEEEE. The CDR3 is 16 residues long. CDR3 protein: CASSLGVGRAKNIQYF. The CDR3 DNA is TGTGCCAGCAGCTTAGGCGTGGGCCGAGCCAAAAACATTCAGTACTTC.

This clone was seen a handful of times. V usage is TRBV6-1 and J usage is TRBJ1-1; 7 bases are a match to TRBD1. Germline CDR1 reads MNHNS; CDR2 reads SASEGT. The CDR3 is 17 amino acids. V shed 4 bases and J 0 bases; nucleotides not matched to a gene: 11. The chain's CDR3 is CASSVPTGQVLNTEAFF. The CDR3 nucleotides read TGTGCCAGCAGTGTCCCGACAGGGCAGGTCTTGAACACTGAAGCTTTCTTT.

J is TRBJ1-4 and V is TRBV7-6, with TRBD1 matching 12 bases. The germline gives CDR1 SGHVS, CDR2 FNYEAQ. The CDR3 contains 16 residues. The ends lost 8 bases at V and 5 bases at J; junction bases unmatched: 9. The CDR3 loop is CASLPGQGAPNEKLFF. The CDR3 DNA reads as TGTGCCAGCCTTCCGGGACAGGGGGCCCCGAATGAAAAACTGTTTTTT.

With respect to this clone: A read error may account for a junction end that differs from germline. The J gene is TRBJ2-3, the V gene TRBV7-9; 10 positions agree with TRBD2. The CDR3 is 19 residues long. Germline values: CDR1 SEHNR, CDR2 FQNEAQ (reference sequence). CDR3: CSSSLTSGLLIPSTDTQYF. Here the CDR3 DNA reads TGTTCCAGCAGCTTGACTAGCGGGTTGCTAATCCCTAGCACAGATACGCAGTATTTT.

Only a few counts were recorded for this clone. The V gene is TRBV6-5, the J gene TRBJ2-5, with TRBD1 as a possible D gene (5 bases). With 2 bases removed from V and 5 bases from J, the gap between germline ends came to 18 bases. Germline CDR1 and CDR2: MNHEY and SVGAGI. The CDR3 covers 16 residues. The chain's CDR3 is CASSYMMDKSVETQYF. As DNA, the CDR3 is TGTGCCAGCAGTTACATGATGGACAAGTCGGTCGAGACCCAGTACTTC.

The chain uses TRBV7-2 and TRBJ2-5; D remains ambiguous. Germline loops: CDR1 SGHTA, CDR2 FQGNSA. Trimming took off 5 bases at V and 5 bases at J, with 9 bases between the two ends. The CDR3 extends over 12 amino acids. CDR3 bases: TGTGCCAGCAGCCGGTCCCTGGAGACCCAGTACTTC. The encoded protein is CASSRSLETQYF.

The V and J genes are TRBV4-1 and TRBJ1-2; TRBD1 matches 9 bases. Germline lookup yields CDR1 MGHRA and CDR2 YSYEKL. This CDR3 has 14 amino acids. Trimming cost V 4 bases and J 9 bases; bases outside gene matches: 9. CDR3 sequence: CASSPPGQGRSYTF. For the CDR3, the DNA is TGCGCCAGCAGCCCACCGGGACAGGGTAGAAGCTACACCTTC.

The rearrangement uses TRBV6-4 and TRBJ1-2; no clear D gene. Between the trimmed V and J ends, which lost 4 bases and 7 bases, there was a span of 19 bases. CDR3 length: 15 residues. Germline CDR1 is MRHNA and CDR2 is SNTAGT. Written as DNA, the CDR3 is TGTGCCAGCAGTGCCTCCCCCGGGGTAGGAGGTGGCTACACCTTC. Translating gives CASSASPGVGGGYTF.

In its sample, this clone was seen once. The rearrangement joins TRBV5-1 to TRBJ2-1; D is possibly TRBD1 (6 bases). The V and J ends lost 2 bases and 0 bases respectively, with 9 bases between them. This CDR3 is 15 amino acids long. Germline V gene data show CDR1 as SGHRS and CDR2 as YFSETQ. The CDR3 bases are TGCGCCAGCAGCTTCCTGACAGGCTCCTACAATGAGCAGTTCTTC. This sequence encodes CASSFLTGSYNEQFF.

In regard to this clone: The same CDR3 also results from other DNA sequences found in this sample. The rearrangement joins TRBV19 to TRBJ1-1; D might be TRBD1 (5 bases). CDR1 LNHDA and CDR2 SQIVND come from the germline V gene (reference sequence). Trimming removed 8 bases from V and 7 bases from J, with 8 bases in between. This CDR3 contains 10 residues. The chain's CDR3 is CASAGGEAFF. The CDR3, as DNA: TGTGCCAGTGCGGGGGGTGAAGCTTTCTTT.

This chain connects TRBV7-9 to TRBJ2-3; maybe TRBD1 (5 bases). This CDR3 is 14 amino acids long. Per the germline V gene, CDR1 is SEHNR and CDR2 is FQNEAQ (reference sequence). V was shortened by 4 bases and J by 2 bases, with 10 bases between the two germline ends. The CDR3: CASSYDRYTDTQYF. In nucleotides, the CDR3 is TGTGCCAGCAGCTATGACAGATACACAGATACGCAGTATTTT.

The chain couples TRBV6-5 to TRBJ1-3, with 8 bases identical to TRBD1. The CDR3 loop spans 13 amino acids. The junction had 1 base not matched to a gene; V was cut back by 6 bases and J by 3 bases. Looked up from germline, CDR1 is MNHEY and CDR2 is SVGAGI. CDR3 sequence (DNA): TGTGCCAGCAGGGGACAGGATGGAAACACCATATATTTT. Encoded protein: CASRGQDGNTIYF.

The chain recombines TRBV6-4 with TRBJ1-1; possibly TRBD1 for D (5 bases). Deletions cut 4 bases from V and 4 bases from J, with 10 bases between. Germline V gives CDR1 MRHNA, CDR2 SNTAGT. This CDR3 spans 13 amino acids. The CDR3 sequence: CASSARVGTEAFF. CDR3 coding DNA: TGTGCCAGCAGTGCCAGGGTAGGCACTGAAGCTTTCTTT.

The chain has TRBV10-3 and TRBJ2-2; 9 positions match TRBD1. There are 14 residues in the CDR3. The V gene's germline CDR1 is ENHRY and CDR2 SYGVKD. Trimming took 8 bases from V and 6 from J; bases not matched to a gene: 7. CDR3 sequence (DNA): TGTGCCATCTCTCGGGACAGGGAGGCCGGGGAGCTGTTTTTT. Translation gives CAISRDREAGELFF.

The chain is built from TRBV6-5 and TRBJ2-1; 9 positions agree with TRBD1. The length of the CDR3 is 13 residues. Germline V gene data show CDR1 as MNHEY and CDR2 as SVGAGI. V trimming: 2 bases; J trimming: 9 bases; junction bases outside the gene matches: 2. The CDR3 loop reads CASSYGTGREQFF. The CDR3 DNA follows: TGTGCCAGCAGTTACGGGACAGGGCGTGAGCAGTTCTTC.

This sequence joins TRBV5-6 and TRBJ1-2, with TRBD1 identical over 12 bases. This CDR3 has 17 residues. Germline CDR1 reads SGHDT; CDR2 reads YYEEEE. The junction had 9 bases not matched to a gene; V was cut back by 3 bases and J by 3 bases. CDR3 DNA: TGTGCCAGCAGCTCCCCGGGACAGGGGGCGCATGACTATGGCTACACCTTC. As protein: CASSSPGQGAHDYGYTF.